The 23 T cell receptor beta chains below come from one sample, sequenced in a study of CD8+ T cells in alopecia areata. Extraction and reverse transcription of RNA yielded cDNA as the sequencing template. Libraries were prepared by immunoSEQ multiplex PCR; TCRdb keeps only in-frame clonotypes and omits some of them. The top ten hold 1.5% to 2% of the sample, which has some 240,000 clones, more than 45% seen once. Sample treatment: oral pan-JAK inhibitor, 5-10 mg twice daily. The input for sequencing was CD4+ T cells sorted from blood, taken at week 4, from a patient treated with tofacitinib. The origin of the receptors is a human donor with alopecia areata.

The chain links TRBV30 to TRBJ1-1; 7 bases fit TRBD1. The CDR3 contains 13 residues. In germline, CDR1 is GTSNPN, CDR2 SVGIG (reference sequence). The ends lost 6 bases at V and 0 bases at J; junction bases unmatched: 4. This CDR3 reads CACGQEMNTEAFF. CDR3 coding DNA: TGTGCCTGCGGACAGGAAATGAACACTGAAGCTTTCTTT.

This clone was counted between two and nine times. The J gene is TRBJ2-6, the V gene TRBV15; no clear D gene. Germline V gene sequence: CDR1 LNHNV, CDR2 YYDKDF (reference sequence). This CDR3 contains 13 residues. The germline V and J ends were trimmed by 0 bases and 13 bases, with 10 bases remaining between them. The CDR3 DNA sequence: TGTGCCACCAGCAGAGATCGCGTAAGGGTCCTGACTTTC. Protein sequence: CATSRDRVRVLTF.

This clone was seen a few times. The rearrangement uses TRBV19 and TRBJ1-6; 11 bases agree with TRBD1. Per the germline V gene, CDR1 is LNHDA and CDR2 is SQIVND (reference sequence). V was clipped by 8 bases and J by 8 bases; unmatched bases: 2. The CDR3 has 13 amino acids. The CDR3 nucleotides are TGTGCCAGTGGGGACAGGGGGGATTCACCCCTCCACTTT. Residues: CASGDRGDSPLHF.

The CDR3 DNA reads TGTGCCAGCAGCAACAGGGACGAGCAGTACTTC. This translates into CASSNRDEQYF. The rearrangement links TRBV9 to TRBJ2-7, with D possibly being TRBD1 (6 bases). In germline, CDR1 is SGDLS, CDR2 YYNGEE. Trimming stripped 4 bases from V and 5 bases from J, with 7 bases between. The CDR3 extends over 11 amino acids.

The chain combines TRBV6-5 with TRBJ1-6, with TRBD1 matching over 8 bases. The V gene end was trimmed by 4 bases and the J gene end by 5 bases; junction bases not matched to a gene: 4. The CDR3 extends over 15 amino acids. Per germline, CDR1 MNHEY and CDR2 SVGAGI. CDR3 sequence reads: CASSLRTGNNSPLHF. The CDR3, as DNA: TGTGCCAGCAGTTTACGGACAGGGAATAATTCACCCCTCCACTTT.

The chain couples TRBV29-1 to TRBJ2-5; TRBD2 matches at 7 bases. Germline V gene lookup returns CDR1 SQVTM and CDR2 ANQGSEA. V lost 2 bases and J lost 3; bases outside the gene matches: 6. CDR3 size: 14 residues. This chain's CDR3 is CSVERAGVEETQYF. CDR3 coding DNA: TGCAGCGTTGAACGTGCGGGGGTGGAAGAGACCCAGTACTTC.

This clone was observed a handful of times. Within the sample, other DNA sequences also encode this same CDR3. The chain links TRBV7-2 to TRBJ2-1; no firm D call. Germline CDR1 is SGHTA and CDR2 is FQGNSA. The CDR3 is 11 amino acids. Trimming cost V 5 bases and J 4 bases, with 3 bases left between them. CDR3 protein: CASSRYNEQFF. The CDR3 coding sequence is TGTGCCAGCAGCAGATACAATGAGCAGTTCTTC.

The chain joins TRBV6-5 to TRBJ2-7; no clear D gene. V lost 10 bases and J 7 bases, leaving 14 bases between the germline ends. CDR3 length equals 11 residues. Germline V CDR1 and CDR2: MNHEY, SVGAGI. The CDR3 protein is CATSRAEEQYF. The CDR3 DNA sequence: TGTGCCACCTCAAGGGCGGAAGAGCAGTACTTC.

This sequence joins TRBV29-1 and TRBJ1-1; 7 bases match TRBD1. The CDR3 is 11 amino acids. CDR1 and CDR2 from the germline V gene are SQVTM and ANQGSEA. V lost 6 bases to trimming and J lost 3 bases; unmatched junction nucleotides: 1. CDR3 in amino acids: CSVTGDTEAFF. DNA of the CDR3: TGCAGCGTCACAGGGGACACTGAAGCTTTCTTT.

The table lists this clone with a count of one. V is TRBV29-1 and J is TRBJ2-3, with a tentative D call TRBD2 (6 bases). Germline V gene lookup returns CDR1 SQVTM and CDR2 ANQGSEA. The CDR3 spans 14 residues. V was shortened by 6 bases and J by 2 bases, with 15 bases between the two germline ends. CDR3 loop: CSVAPGLHTDTQYF. The CDR3 DNA follows: TGCAGCGTGGCGCCGGGACTGCACACAGATACGCAGTATTTT.

The chain recombines TRBV7-6 with TRBJ2-7; D gene unclear. Deletions cut 1 base from V and 5 bases from J, with 18 bases between. The CDR3 runs to 16 residues. Looked up from germline, CDR1 is SGHVS and CDR2 is FNYEAQ. The CDR3 sequence: CASSLGLGIGGDEQYF. The CDR3, as DNA: TGTGCCAGCAGCTTAGGTTTGGGTATAGGTGGCGACGAGCAGTACTTC.

V usage is TRBV7-2 and J usage is TRBJ1-1, with D possibly matching TRBD1 (5 bases). The CDR3 covers 12 residues. Trimming shortened V by 5 bases and J by 12 bases, and 16 bases separated the two germline ends. CDR1 and CDR2 from the germline V gene are SGHTA and FQGNSA. The CDR3 loop reads CASSPGRRMSFF. CDR3 DNA sequence: TGTGCCAGCAGCCCGGGACGGCGTATGTCTTTCTTT.

The chain has TRBV29-1 and TRBJ2-5; no definite D call. Germline V gene data show CDR1 as SQVTM and CDR2 as ANQGSEA. V lost 3 bases and J lost 5, with 7 bases in between. The CDR3 covers 11 residues. The CDR3: CSVDVGETQYF. The CDR3 coding sequence is TGCAGCGTTGATGTCGGGGAGACCCAGTACTTC.

The chain combines TRBV11-3 with TRBJ2-5, with a tentative D call TRBD1 (6 bases). In germline, CDR1 is SGHNT, CDR2 YENEEA. V dropped 4 bases and J dropped 5 bases, with 14 bases sitting between them. This CDR3 has 14 residues. CDR3 loop: CASSSPTGRETQYF. CDR3 coding DNA: TGTGCCAGCAGCTCCCCGACAGGCCGGGAGACCCAGTACTTC.

The chain uses TRBV11-2 and TRBJ1-2; D gene unclear. There are 13 residues in the CDR3. V was cut by 5 bases and J by 3 bases, with 10 bases left in between. Germline lookup yields CDR1 SGHAT and CDR2 FQNNGV. The CDR3 sequence is CASSRARHYGYTF. DNA for the CDR3: TGTGCCAGCAGCAGGGCCAGGCACTATGGCTACACCTTC. Looking up the rest from reference TRBV11-2 and TRBJ1-2 gives the full variable domain: EAGVAQSPRYKIIEKRQSVAFWCNPISGHATLYWYQQILGQGPKLLIQFQNNGVVDDSQLPKDRFSAERLKGVDSTLKIQPAKLEDSAVYLCASSRARHYGYTFGSGTRLTVV.

This clone turned up a few times. V gene TRBV7-3 combines with J gene TRBJ1-2; 10 positions agree with TRBD1. V shed 4 bases and J 4 bases; nucleotides not matched to a gene: 15. The CDR3 is made up of 18 amino acids. Germline V gene data show CDR1 as SGHTA and CDR2 as FQGTGA. The CDR3 bases are TGTGCCAGCAGCTCGACGCCAAGGGACAGGGGATCGATCTATGGCTACACCTTC. This sequence encodes CASSSTPRDRGSIYGYTF. Using reference TRBV7-3 and TRBJ1-2 for the parts outside the CDR3, the full variable domain is GAGVSQTPSNKVTEKGKYVELRCDPISGHTALYWYRQSLGQGPEFLIYFQGTGAADDSGLPNDRFFAVRPEGSVSTLKIQRTERGDSAVYLCASSSTPRDRGSIYGYTFGSGTRLTVV.

The rearrangement joins TRBV10-3 to TRBJ1-5, with D possibly matching TRBD1 (5 bases). V was shortened by 4 bases and J by 1 base, with 8 bases between the two germline ends. The CDR3 extends over 14 amino acids. The germline V gene has CDR1 ENHRY and CDR2 SYGVKD. CDR3 in DNA: TGTGCCATCAGTGTAGGGGTAAGCAATCAGCCCCAGCATTTT. Its translation is CAISVGVSNQPQHF.

The gene calls are TRBV2 and TRBJ2-7, with TRBD1 matching 11 bases. With V trimmed by 4 bases and J by 7 bases, 6 bases remained unmatched. Per germline, CDR1 SNHLY and CDR2 FYNNEI. This CDR3 has 14 amino acids. The CDR3 DNA follows: TGTGCCAGCAGTGTAACCGGGACAGGGGGGGAGCAGTACTTC. Translated, it gives CASSVTGTGGEQYF.

This clone was found many times. The gene calls are TRBV2 and TRBJ2-3; D is uncertain. Trimming stripped 4 bases from V and 5 bases from J, with 13 bases between. CDR3 length: 14 amino acids. CDR1 is SNHLY, CDR2 FYNNEI, per germline. The CDR3 DNA follows: TGTGCCAGCAGTGGCCTAGGAGCTGGAGATACGCAGTATTTT. This translates into CASSGLGAGDTQYF.

The chain combines TRBV4-3 with TRBJ1-1; 10 nucleotides align to TRBD1. CDR3 size: 15 residues. After removal of 1 base from V and 3 bases from J, the junction contained 2 bases not matched to a gene. Germline-derived CDR1 and CDR2 are LGHNA and YSLEER. This CDR3 is CASSQAGQGDTEAFF. In DNA form, the CDR3 reads TGCGCCAGCAGCCAAGCCGGACAGGGGGACACTGAAGCTTTCTTT.

This clone was counted many times. The chain is built from TRBV12-5 and TRBJ2-3; 14 bases are a match to TRBD2. CDR1 and CDR2 (germline): LGHNT, FRNRAP. The CDR3 is 16 amino acids. Trimming cost V 4 bases and J 1 base; bases outside gene matches: 1. The CDR3 bases are TGTGCTAGTGGTTCGGGACTAGCGGGGGGCACAGATACGCAGTATTTT. It specifies CASGSGLAGGTDTQYF. The variable domain in full, completed from reference TRBV12-5 and TRBJ2-3, reads DARVTQTPRHKVTEMGQEVTMRCQPILGHNTVFWYRQTMMQGLELLAYFRNRAPLDDSGMPKDRFSAEMPDATLATLKIQPSEPRDSAVYFCASGSGLAGGTDTQYFGPGTRLTVL.

This clone was picked up a small number of times. V gene TRBV7-8 combines with J gene TRBJ2-1, with D perhaps matching TRBD1 (5 bases). The V gene's germline CDR1 is SGHVS and CDR2 FQNEAQ. This CDR3 has 14 residues. V lost 0 bases and J 7 bases, leaving 10 bases between the germline ends. CDR3 sequence (DNA): TGTGCCAGCAGCTTAGCTACCCCAGGGAATGAGCAGTTCTTC. Its protein product is CASSLATPGNEQFF. The variable domain in full, completed from reference TRBV7-8 and TRBJ2-1, reads GAGVSQSPRYKVAKRGQDVALRCDPISGHVSLFWYQQALGQGPEFLTYFQNEAQLDKSGLPSDRFFAERPEGSVSTLKIQRTQQEDSAVYLCASSLATPGNEQFFGPGTRLTVL.

This clone was counted ten times or more. The chain carries TRBV4-2 and TRBJ1-5; D remains ambiguous. Trimming pared 0 bases from V and 3 bases from J, leaving 9 bases between. This CDR3 has 15 amino acids. Germline CDR1 is LGHNA and CDR2 is YNFKEQ. The CDR3 spells CASSQDGQANQPQHF. CDR3 in DNA: TGTGCCAGCAGCCAAGACGGCCAGGCCAATCAGCCCCAGCATTTT.